This T cell receptor (beta chain) was observed in a study of cytotoxic CD8 clonotypes in ibrutinib-treated CLL. About the research overall: Response specimens were obtained following a median treatment duration of around 12 months, with a range of 6 to 36. Among the samples, the mean was about 260,000 productive templates and over 90,000 productive rearrangements.

Investigators sought sequencing depths of between 1 in 200,000 and 1 in 1 million T cells. The assay was immunoSEQ multiplex PCR, and TCRdb's table has in-frame clones only and misses some. In the table there are 150,000 to 250,000 clones, approximately 68% of which are singletons. J was trimmed by 3 bases and V by 5 bases; bases with no gene match: 4. This CDR3 is built from 15 residues. Germline lookup yields CDR1 SGHVS and CDR2 FNYEAQ. A note on this clone: Its antigen is undetermined.

Study-wide points: Upon ibrutinib response clonality rose, and upon progression it fell back toward baseline.

This material consisted of PBMCs, taken after 24 months of ibrutinib treatment. The origin of this receptor is a human donor with chronic lymphocytic leukemia. The genes are TRBV7-6 and TRBJ2-7; TRBD2 agrees at 13 bases. The DNA of the CDR3 is TGTGCCAGCAGCCAGGGACTAGCGGGAAGCTACGAGCAGTACTTC. Amino acids: CASSQGLAGSYEQYF.